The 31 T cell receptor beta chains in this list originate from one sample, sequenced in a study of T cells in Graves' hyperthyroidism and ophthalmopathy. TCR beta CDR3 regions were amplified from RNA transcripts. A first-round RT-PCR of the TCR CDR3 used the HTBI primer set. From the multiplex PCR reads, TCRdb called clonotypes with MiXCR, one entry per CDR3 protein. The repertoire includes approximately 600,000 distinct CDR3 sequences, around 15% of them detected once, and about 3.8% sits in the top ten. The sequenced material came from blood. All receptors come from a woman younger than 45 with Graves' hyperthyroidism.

The CDR3 region is CASSYSNPDRVLDIQYF. In DNA form, the CDR3 reads TGTGCCAGCAGTTACTCGAACCCGGACAGGGTGTTAGACATTCAGTACTTC. The V gene is TRBV6-2 or TRBV6-3, the J gene TRBJ2-4; 8 bases are shared with TRBD1. After removal of 0 bases from V and 8 bases from J, the junction contained 12 bases not matched to a gene. Germline CDR1 reads MNHEY; CDR2 reads SVGEGT. The CDR3 runs 17 residues.

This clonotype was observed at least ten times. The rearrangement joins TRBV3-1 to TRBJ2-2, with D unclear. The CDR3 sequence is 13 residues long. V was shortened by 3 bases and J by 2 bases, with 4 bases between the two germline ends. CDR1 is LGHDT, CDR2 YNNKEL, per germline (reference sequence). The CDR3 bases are TGTGCCAGCAGCCACCCTAACACCGGGGAGCTGTTTTTT. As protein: CASSHPNTGELFF.

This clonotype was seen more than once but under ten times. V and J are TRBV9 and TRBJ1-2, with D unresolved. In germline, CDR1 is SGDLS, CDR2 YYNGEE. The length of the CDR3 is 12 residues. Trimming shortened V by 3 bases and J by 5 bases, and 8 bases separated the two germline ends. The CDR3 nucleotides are TGTGCCAGCAGCGCGGAGGGTTATGGCTACACCTTC. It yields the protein CASSAEGYGYTF.

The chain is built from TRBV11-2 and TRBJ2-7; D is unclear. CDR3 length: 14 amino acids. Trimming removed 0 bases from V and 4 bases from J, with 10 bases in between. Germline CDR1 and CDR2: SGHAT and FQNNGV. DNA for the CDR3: TGTGCCAGCAGCTTAGATTTAACGGTGTACGAGCAGTACTTC. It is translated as CASSLDLTVYEQYF.

The CDR3: CASRAGTGLETQYF. The CDR3 nucleotides read TGTGCCAGCAGAGCCGGGACAGGGTTAGAGACCCAGTACTTC. V gene TRBV2 combines with J gene TRBJ2-5; 9 bases fit TRBD1. The CDR3 length is 14 residues. J lost 4 bases, V lost 6 bases, and 6 bases had no gene match. Germline CDR1 is SNHLY and CDR2 is FYNNEI.

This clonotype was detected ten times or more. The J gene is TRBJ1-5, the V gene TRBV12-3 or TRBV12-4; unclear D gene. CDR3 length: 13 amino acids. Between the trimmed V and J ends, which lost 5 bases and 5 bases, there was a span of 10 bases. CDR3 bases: TGTGCCAGCAGTCTCGGACCCTATCAGCCCCAGCATTTT. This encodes CASSLGPYQPQHF.

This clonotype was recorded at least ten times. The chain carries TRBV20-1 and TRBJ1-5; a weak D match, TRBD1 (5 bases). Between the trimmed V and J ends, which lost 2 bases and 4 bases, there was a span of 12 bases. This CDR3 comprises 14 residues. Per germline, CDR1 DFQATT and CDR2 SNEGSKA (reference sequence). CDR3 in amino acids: CSARQGWGNQPQHF. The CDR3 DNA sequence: TGCAGTGCTAGACAGGGATGGGGAAATCAGCCCCAGCATTTT.

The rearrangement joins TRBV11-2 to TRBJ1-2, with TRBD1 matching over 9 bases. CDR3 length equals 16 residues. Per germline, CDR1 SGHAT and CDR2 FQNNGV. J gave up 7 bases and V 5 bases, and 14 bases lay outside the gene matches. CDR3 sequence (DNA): TGTGCCAGCAGCCCTCCGACCGACAGGGGGTATGGTGGCTACACCTTC. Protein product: CASSPPTDRGYGGYTF.

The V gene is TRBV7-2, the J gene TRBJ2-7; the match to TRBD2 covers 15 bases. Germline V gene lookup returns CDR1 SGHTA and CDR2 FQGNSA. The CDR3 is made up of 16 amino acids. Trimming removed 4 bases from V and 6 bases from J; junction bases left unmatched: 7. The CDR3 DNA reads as TGTGCCAGCAGCTGGATACCGGGACTAGCGGGAGGCGAGCAGTACTTC. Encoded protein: CASSWIPGLAGGEQYF. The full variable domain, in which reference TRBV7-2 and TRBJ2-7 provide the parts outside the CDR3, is GAGVSQSPSNKVTEKGKDVELRCDPISGHTALYWYRQSLGQGLEFLIYFQGNSAPDKSGLPSDRFSAERTGGSVSTLTIQRTQQEDSAVYLCASSWIPGLAGGEQYFGPGTRLTVT.

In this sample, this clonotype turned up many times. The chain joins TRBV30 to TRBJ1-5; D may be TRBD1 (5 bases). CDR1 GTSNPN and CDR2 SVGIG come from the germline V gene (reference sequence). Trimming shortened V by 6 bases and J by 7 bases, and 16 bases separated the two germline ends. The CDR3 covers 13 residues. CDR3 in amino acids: CACSGGSEQPQHF. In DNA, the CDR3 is TGTGCCTGCTCGGGGGGGAGCGAGCAGCCCCAGCATTTT.

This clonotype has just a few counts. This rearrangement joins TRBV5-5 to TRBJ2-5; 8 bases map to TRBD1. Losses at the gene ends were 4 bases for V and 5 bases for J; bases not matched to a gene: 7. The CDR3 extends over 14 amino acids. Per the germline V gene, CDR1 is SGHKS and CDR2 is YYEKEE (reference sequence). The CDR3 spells CASSPQGVGETQYF. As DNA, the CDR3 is TGTGCCAGCAGCCCACAGGGGGTTGGGGAGACCCAGTACTTC.

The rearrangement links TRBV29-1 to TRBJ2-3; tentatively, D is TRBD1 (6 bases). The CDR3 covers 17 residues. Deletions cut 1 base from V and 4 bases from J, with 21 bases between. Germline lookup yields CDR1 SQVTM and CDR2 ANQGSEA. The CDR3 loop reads CSVEGWSGDPRADTQYF. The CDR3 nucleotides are TGCAGCGTTGAAGGGTGGTCAGGGGACCCGCGGGCAGATACGCAGTATTTT.

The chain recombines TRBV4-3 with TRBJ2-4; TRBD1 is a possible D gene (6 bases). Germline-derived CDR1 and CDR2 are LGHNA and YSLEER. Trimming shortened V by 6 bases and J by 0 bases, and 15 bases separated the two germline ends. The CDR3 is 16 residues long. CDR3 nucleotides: TGCGCCAGCAGTCGGGACACGACCATAGCCAAAAACATTCAGTACTTC. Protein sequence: CASSRDTTIAKNIQYF.

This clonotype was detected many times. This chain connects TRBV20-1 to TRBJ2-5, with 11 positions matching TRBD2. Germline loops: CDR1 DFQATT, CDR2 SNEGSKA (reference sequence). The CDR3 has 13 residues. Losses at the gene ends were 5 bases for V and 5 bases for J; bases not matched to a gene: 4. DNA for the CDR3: TGCAGTGCTTTAGCGGGAGGGGGGGAGACCCAGTACTTC. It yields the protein CSALAGGGETQYF.

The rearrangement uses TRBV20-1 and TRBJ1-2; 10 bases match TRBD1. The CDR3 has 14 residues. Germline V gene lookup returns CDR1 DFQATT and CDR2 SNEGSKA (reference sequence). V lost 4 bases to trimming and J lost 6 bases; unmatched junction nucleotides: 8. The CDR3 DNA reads TGCAGTGCTACCACCACGGACAGGGGGGATGGCTACACCTTC. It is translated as CSATTTDRGDGYTF.

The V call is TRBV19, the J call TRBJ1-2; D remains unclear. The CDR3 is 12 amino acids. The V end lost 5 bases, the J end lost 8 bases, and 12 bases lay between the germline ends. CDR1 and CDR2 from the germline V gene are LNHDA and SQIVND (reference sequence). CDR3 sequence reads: CASSALGGGYTF. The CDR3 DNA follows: TGTGCCAGTAGTGCCTTAGGAGGAGGCTACACCTTC.

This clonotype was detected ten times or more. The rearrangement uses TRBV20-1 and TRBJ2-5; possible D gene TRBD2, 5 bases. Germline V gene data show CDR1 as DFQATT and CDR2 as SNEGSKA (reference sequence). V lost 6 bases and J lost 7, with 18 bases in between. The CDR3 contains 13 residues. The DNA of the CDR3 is TGCAGTGCCCCTCAGCTAGCTATCAGGACCCAGTACTTC. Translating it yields CSAPQLAIRTQYF.

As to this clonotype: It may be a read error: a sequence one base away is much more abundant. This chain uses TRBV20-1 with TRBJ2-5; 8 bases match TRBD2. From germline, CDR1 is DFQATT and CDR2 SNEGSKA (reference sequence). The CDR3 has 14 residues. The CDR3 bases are TGCAGTGCTAGCTCCCGGGAGGGCCAAGAGACCCAGTGCTTC. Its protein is CSASSREGQETQCF.

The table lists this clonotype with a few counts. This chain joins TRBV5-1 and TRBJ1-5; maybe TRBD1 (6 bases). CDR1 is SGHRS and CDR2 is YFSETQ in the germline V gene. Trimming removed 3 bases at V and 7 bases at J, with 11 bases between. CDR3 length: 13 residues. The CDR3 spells CASSSEGGQPQHF. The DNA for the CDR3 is TGCGCCAGCAGCTCGGAGGGGGGACAGCCCCAGCATTTT.

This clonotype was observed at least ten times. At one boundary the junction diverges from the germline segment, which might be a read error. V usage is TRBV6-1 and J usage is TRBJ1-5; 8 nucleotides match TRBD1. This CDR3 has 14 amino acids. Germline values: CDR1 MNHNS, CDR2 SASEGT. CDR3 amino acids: CASRKGQGNQPQHF. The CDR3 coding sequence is TGTGCCAGCAGGAAAGGACAGGGCAACCAGCCCCAGCATTTT.

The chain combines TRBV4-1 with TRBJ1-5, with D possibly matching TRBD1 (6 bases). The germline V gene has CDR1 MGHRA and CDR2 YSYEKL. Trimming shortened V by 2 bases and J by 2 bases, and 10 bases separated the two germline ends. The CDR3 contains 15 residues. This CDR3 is CASSQNRDRNQPQHF. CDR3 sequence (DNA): TGCGCCAGCAGCCAAAACAGGGATCGCAATCAGCCCCAGCATTTT.

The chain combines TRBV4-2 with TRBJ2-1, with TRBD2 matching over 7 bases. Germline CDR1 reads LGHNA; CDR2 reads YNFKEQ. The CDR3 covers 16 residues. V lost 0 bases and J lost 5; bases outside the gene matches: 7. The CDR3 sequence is CASSQEYGAGHNEQFF. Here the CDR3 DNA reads TGTGCCAGCAGCCAAGAGTATGGAGCGGGACACAATGAGCAGTTCTTC.

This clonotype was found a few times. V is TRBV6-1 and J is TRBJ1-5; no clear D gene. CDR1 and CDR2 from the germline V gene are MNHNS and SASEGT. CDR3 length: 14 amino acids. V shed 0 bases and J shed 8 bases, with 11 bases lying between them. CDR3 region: CASSEARVLKPQHF. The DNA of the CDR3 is TGTGCCAGCAGTGAAGCAAGGGTTTTAAAGCCCCAGCATTTT.

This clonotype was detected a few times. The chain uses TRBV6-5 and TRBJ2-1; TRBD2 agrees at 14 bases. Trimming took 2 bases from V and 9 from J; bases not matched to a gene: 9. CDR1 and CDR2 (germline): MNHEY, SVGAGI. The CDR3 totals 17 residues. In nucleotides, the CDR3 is TGTGCCAGCAGTTACCCTACCGGGACTAGCGGGAGAATTGAGCAGTTCTTC. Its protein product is CASSYPTGTSGRIEQFF.

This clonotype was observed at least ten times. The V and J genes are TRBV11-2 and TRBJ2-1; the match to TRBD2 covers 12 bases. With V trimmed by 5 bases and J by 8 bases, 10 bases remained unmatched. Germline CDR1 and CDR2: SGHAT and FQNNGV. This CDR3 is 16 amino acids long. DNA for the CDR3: TGTGCCAGCAGCCTAACTACTAGCGGGAGGAGCTATGAGCAGTTCTTC. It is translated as CASSLTTSGRSYEQFF.

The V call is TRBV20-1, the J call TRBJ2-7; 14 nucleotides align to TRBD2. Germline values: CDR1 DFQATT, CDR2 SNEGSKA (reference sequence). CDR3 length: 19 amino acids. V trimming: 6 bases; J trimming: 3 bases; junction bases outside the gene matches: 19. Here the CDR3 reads CSAQGTLGTSGSNGYEQYF. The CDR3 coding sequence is TGCAGTGCCCAAGGGACGCTAGGGACTAGCGGGAGTAATGGCTACGAGCAGTACTTC.

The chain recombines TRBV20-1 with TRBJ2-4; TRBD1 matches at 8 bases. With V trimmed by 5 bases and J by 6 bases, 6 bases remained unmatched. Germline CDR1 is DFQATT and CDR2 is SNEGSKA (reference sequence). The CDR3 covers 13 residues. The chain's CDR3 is CSAPRQGLNIQYF. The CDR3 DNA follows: TGCAGTGCTCCTCGACAGGGGTTAAACATTCAGTACTTC.

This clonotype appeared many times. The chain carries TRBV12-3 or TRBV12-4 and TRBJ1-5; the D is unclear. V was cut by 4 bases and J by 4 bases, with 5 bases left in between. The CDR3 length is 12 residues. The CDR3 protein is CASSSQNQPQHF. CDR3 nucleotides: TGTGCCAGCAGTTCCCAAAATCAGCCCCAGCATTTT.

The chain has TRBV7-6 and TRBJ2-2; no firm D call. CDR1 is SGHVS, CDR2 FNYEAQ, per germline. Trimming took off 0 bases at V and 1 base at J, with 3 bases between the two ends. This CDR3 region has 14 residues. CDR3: CASSLAVNTGELFF. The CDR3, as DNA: TGTGCCAGCAGCTTAGCGGTGAACACCGGGGAGCTGTTTTTT.

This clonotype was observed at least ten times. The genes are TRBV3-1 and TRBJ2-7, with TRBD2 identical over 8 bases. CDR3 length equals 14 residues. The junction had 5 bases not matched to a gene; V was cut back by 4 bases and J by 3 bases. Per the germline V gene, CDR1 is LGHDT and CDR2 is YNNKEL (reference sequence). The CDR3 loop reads CASSRGLAFYEQYF. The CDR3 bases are TGTGCCAGCAGCCGCGGACTAGCATTCTACGAGCAGTACTTC.

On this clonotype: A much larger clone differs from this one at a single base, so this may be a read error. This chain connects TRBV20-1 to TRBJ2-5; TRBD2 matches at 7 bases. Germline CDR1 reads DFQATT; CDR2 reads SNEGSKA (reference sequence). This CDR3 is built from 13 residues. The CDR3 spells CSARVAGVETPYF. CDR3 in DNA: TGCAGTGCTAGAGTTGCGGGAGTCGAGACCCCGTACTTC.